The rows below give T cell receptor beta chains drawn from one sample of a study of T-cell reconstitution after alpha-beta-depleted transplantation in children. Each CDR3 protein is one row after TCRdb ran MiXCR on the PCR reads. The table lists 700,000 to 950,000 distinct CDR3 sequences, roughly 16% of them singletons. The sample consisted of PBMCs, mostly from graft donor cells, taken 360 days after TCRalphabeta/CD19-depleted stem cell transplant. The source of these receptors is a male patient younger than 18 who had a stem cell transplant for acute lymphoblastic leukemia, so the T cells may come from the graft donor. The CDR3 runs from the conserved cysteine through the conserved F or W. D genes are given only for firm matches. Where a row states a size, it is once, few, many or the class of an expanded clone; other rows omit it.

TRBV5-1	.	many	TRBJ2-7	TGCGCCAGCGGGCTAGCGAACTCCTACGAGCAGTACTTC	CASGLANSYEQYF
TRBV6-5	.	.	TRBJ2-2	TGTGCCAGCAGTTACCGGGAGACCCCCGGGGAGCTGTTTTTT	CASSYRETPGELFF
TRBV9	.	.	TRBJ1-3	TGTGCCAGCAGCGTAGAAAGAAACACCATATATTTT	CASSVERNTIYF
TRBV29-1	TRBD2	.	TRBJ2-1	TGCAGCGTTGAAAGGACTAGCTCTTCCTACAATGAGCAGTTCTTC	CSVERTSSSYNEQFF
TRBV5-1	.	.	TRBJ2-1	TGCGCCAGCAGCTTGGTACCCCCCGTGGCCAATGAGCAGTTCTTC	CASSLVPPVANEQFF
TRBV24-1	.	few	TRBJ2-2	TGTGCCACCAGTGATTTCGACGGGGAGCTGTTTTTT	CATSDFDGELFF
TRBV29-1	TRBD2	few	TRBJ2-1	TGCAGCCCCCTATTTAGCGGGAGAGGGTACAATGAGCAGTTCTTC	CSPLFSGRGYNEQFF
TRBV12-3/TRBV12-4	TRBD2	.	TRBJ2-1	TGTGCCAGCAACCCCAGCGGGAATAATGAGCAGTTCTTC	CASNPSGNNEQFF
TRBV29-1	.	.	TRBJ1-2	TGCAGCGTTGAGGGTGACGTAGGGTATGGCTACACCTTC	CSVEGDVGYGYTF
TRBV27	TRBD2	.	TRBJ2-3	TGTGCCAGCAGTCCGTGGACTAGCGGGAGTAGGGATACGCAGTATTTT	CASSPWTSGSRDTQYF
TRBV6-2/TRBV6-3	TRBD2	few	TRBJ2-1	TGTGCCAGCAGGTCAACTCCGGGACTAGCGGTAAGTCGGTCCGGCAATGAGCAGTTCTTC	CASRSTPGLAVSRSGNEQFF
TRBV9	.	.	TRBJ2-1	TGTGCCAGCAGCGTAGTGTGGGGCCTGAACAATGAGCAGTTCTTC	CASSVVWGLNNEQFF
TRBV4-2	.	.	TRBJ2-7	TGTGCCAGCGGGGAGGGCACGACAGGGCAGAACGAGCAGTACTTC	CASGEGTTGQNEQYF
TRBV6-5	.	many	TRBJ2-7	TGTGCCAGCAGTTACTCGCCTGCAGGGAACCCCTCCTACGAGCAGTACTTC	CASSYSPAGNPSYEQYF
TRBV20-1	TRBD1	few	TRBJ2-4	TGCAGTGCTAAGCCCCCCCAGGGGGTAGCCAAAAACATTCAGTACTTC	CSAKPPQGVAKNIQYF
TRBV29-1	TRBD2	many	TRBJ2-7	TGCAGCGGAAGACTAGCGGACTACGAGCAGTACTTC	CSGRLADYEQYF
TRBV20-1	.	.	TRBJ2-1	TGCAGTGCTGGGTTAGCGGTTTACAATGAGCAGTTCTTC	CSAGLAVYNEQFF
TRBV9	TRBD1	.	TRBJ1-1	TGTGCCAGCAGCGTTTTGACAGGGGGACGCTCTGAAGCTTTCTTT	CASSVLTGGRSEAFF
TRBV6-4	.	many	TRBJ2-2	TGTGCCAGCAGTGTCAGCCCAGCGAACACCGGGGAGCTGTTTTTT	CASSVSPANTGELFF
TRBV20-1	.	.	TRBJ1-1	TGCCTCACCGGGGGAGGGGACACTGAAGCTTTCTTT	CLTGGGDTEAFF
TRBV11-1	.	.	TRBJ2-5	TGTGCCAGCAGCTTTACCAGGGACCAGTACTTC	CASSFTRDQYF
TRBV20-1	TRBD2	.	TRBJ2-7	TGCAGTGTTCGAAAAGGGGGACTAGCCTACGAGCAGTACTTC	CSVRKGGLAYEQYF
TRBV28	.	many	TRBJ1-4	TGTGCCAGCAGCCTTTTCGAAAAACTGTTTTTT	CASSLFEKLFF
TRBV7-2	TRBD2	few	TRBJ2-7	TGTGCCAGCAGCTTAAAAGCGGGAGCTCCTAGCGAGCAGTACTTC	CASSLKAGAPSEQYF